What follows are 16 T cell receptor beta chains derived from one specimen sequenced in a study of cytomegalovirus exposure and HLA in healthy donors. PCR employed 60 Vbeta and 13 Jbeta primers. The protocol was immunoSEQ multiplex PCR, while the TCRdb copy is restricted to in-frame clones and leaves out a portion. The sample has some 170,000 clones, just over 70% seen once. The sequenced sample was PBMCs. These receptors were collected from a human donor in good health.

This chain connects TRBV7-8 to TRBJ2-3; TRBD2 might be the D (5 bases). The ends were cut back, 1 base at V and 1 base at J, with 9 bases in the middle. Looked up from germline, CDR1 is SGHVS and CDR2 is FQNEAQ. This CDR3 has 15 amino acids. The CDR3 coding sequence is TGTGCCAGCAGCTTAGGAGCGCGGGGCACAGATACGCAGTATTTT. This translates into CASSLGARGTDTQYF.

This clone was counted only a few times. This chain joins TRBV27 and TRBJ2-7; the D is unclear. The CDR3 is 13 residues long. Trimming shortened V by 1 base and J by 1 base, and 5 bases separated the two germline ends. The germline CDR1 and CDR2 sequences are MNHEY and SMNVEV (reference sequence). CDR3 amino acids: CASSLWQSYEQYF. The CDR3 nucleotides are TGTGCCAGCAGTTTATGGCAGTCCTACGAGCAGTACTTC.

Remarks on this clone: Different DNA sequences within this sample yield the same CDR3. This chain connects TRBV7-3 to TRBJ2-1; 13 positions match TRBD2. The CDR3 is made up of 14 amino acids. With 6 bases clipped from V and 7 bases from J, the junction kept 3 bases outside the gene matches. Germline V lookup: CDR1 SGHTA, CDR2 FQGTGA. CDR3: CASSLLAGGNEQFF. Here the CDR3 DNA reads TGTGCCAGCAGTTTACTAGCGGGGGGGAATGAGCAGTTCTTC.

In this sample, this clone turned up a few times. The chain joins TRBV7-8 to TRBJ1-5; D unclear. The ends were cut back, 3 bases at V and 4 bases at J, with 7 bases in the middle. Germline V CDR1 and CDR2: SGHVS, FQNEAQ. There are 13 residues in the CDR3. CDR3 sequence: CASSFTDNQPQHF. The CDR3 DNA is TGTGCCAGCAGCTTCACAGATAATCAGCCCCAGCATTTT.

CDR3 sequence: CASSLGGGQRSTDTQYF. The CDR3 DNA reads as TGCGCCAGCAGCTTGGGGGGCGGACAGAGGAGCACAGATACGCAGTATTTT. The chain combines TRBV5-1 with TRBJ2-3; the D gene is possibly TRBD1 (6 bases). V lost 0 bases to trimming and J lost 0 bases, with 14 bases between them. The CDR3 sequence is 17 residues long. CDR1 SGHRS and CDR2 YFSETQ come from the germline V gene.

In this sample, this clone turned up once. The chain carries TRBV27 and TRBJ2-1, with TRBD2 identical over 9 bases. Germline V gives CDR1 MNHEY, CDR2 SMNVEV (reference sequence). The CDR3 spans 16 residues. J gave up 3 bases and V 2 bases, and 5 bases lay outside the gene matches. The chain's CDR3 is CASSLNSRGGYNEQFF. CDR3 DNA sequence: TGTGCCAGCAGTTTAAATTCGCGGGGGGGCTACAATGAGCAGTTCTTC.

This chain uses TRBV9 with TRBJ2-5; 10 bases are shared with TRBD1. The junction had 7 bases not matched to a gene; V was cut back by 3 bases and J by 2 bases. Germline CDR1 and CDR2: SGDLS and YYNGEE. CDR3 length: 16 residues. CDR3 DNA: TGTGCCAGCAGCGCCCAACCGGGACAGGGGCAAGAGACCCAGTACTTC. Translation: CASSAQPGQGQETQYF.

The chain has TRBV6-1 and TRBJ2-1, with 7 bases that match TRBD1. The CDR3 contains 16 residues. CDR1 is MNHNS, CDR2 SASEGT, per germline. V dropped 4 bases and J dropped 9; count of bases not matched to a gene: 15. This CDR3 reads CASSAPTGQLFSEQFF. DNA of the CDR3: TGTGCCAGCAGTGCCCCGACAGGGCAACTATTTAGTGAGCAGTTCTTC.

The CDR3 spells CASSTSGGAYEQYF. The CDR3 DNA is TGTGCCAGCAGCACAAGCGGGGGGGCCTACGAGCAGTACTTC. V is TRBV7-2 and J is TRBJ2-7, with 10 bases that match TRBD2. CDR1 and CDR2 (germline): SGHTA, FQGNSA. The junction had 3 bases not matched to a gene; V was cut back by 5 bases and J by 2 bases. The CDR3 runs to 14 residues.

The rearrangement uses TRBV19 and TRBJ2-1; 7 bases map to TRBD1. The V and J ends lost 3 bases and 0 bases, in that order; junction bases with no gene match: 5. The CDR3 has 16 amino acids. The germline CDR1 and CDR2 sequences are LNHDA and SQIVND (reference sequence). The CDR3 DNA is TGTGCCAGTAGTATGGCGGCAGGGGGCTCCTACAATGAGCAGTTCTTC. Encoded protein: CASSMAAGGSYNEQFF.

A note on this clone: One end of the junction varies from germline; a read error may be responsible. Other DNA sequences in this sample translate to the same CDR3. The chain carries TRBV5-6 and TRBJ2-7; D perhaps matches TRBD2 (6 bases). CDR1 SGHDT and CDR2 YYEEEE come from the germline V gene. The length of the CDR3 is 14 residues. CDR3 DNA sequence: TGTGCCAGCAGCTTGGTGGGGGGTGACTACGAGCAGTACTTT. Encoded protein: CASSLVGGDYEQYF.

The genes are TRBV5-4 and TRBJ2-1, with 8 bases lining up with TRBD2. J gave up 4 bases and V 2 bases, and 8 bases lay outside the gene matches. The germline V gene has CDR1 SGHNT and CDR2 YYREEE (reference sequence). The length of the CDR3 is 16 residues. The CDR3 here is CASSFPRGGKYNEQFF. CDR3 in DNA: TGTGCCAGCAGCTTTCCTCGGGGGGGGAAATACAATGAGCAGTTCTTC.

This clone occurred a few times. This chain links TRBV18 with TRBJ1-1; D unresolved. The ends were cut back, 3 bases at V and 1 base at J, with 18 bases in the middle. This CDR3 has 17 residues. From germline, CDR1 is KGHSH and CDR2 LQKENI. CDR3 residues: CASSPSGSEVRNTEAFF. CDR3 nucleotide sequence: TGTGCCAGCTCACCCTCGGGGTCTGAGGTGAGGAACACTGAAGCTTTCTTT.

The rearrangement uses TRBV7-9 and TRBJ1-3; D is ambiguous. V was shortened by 10 bases and J by 0 bases, with 10 bases between the two germline ends. This CDR3 has 13 residues. Germline V gives CDR1 SEHNR, CDR2 FQNEAQ (reference sequence). CDR3 nucleotides: TGTGCCATACCAGGAATCTCTGGAAACACCATATATTTT. Protein: CAIPGISGNTIYF.

The chain combines TRBV5-6 with TRBJ2-3; weak D call: TRBD2 (5 bases). This CDR3 spans 16 amino acids. V lost 1 base and J 0 bases, leaving 12 bases between the germline ends. Germline loops: CDR1 SGHDT, CDR2 YYEEEE. CDR3 sequence reads: CASSLPQADSTDTQYF. CDR3 nucleotide sequence: TGTGCCAGCAGCTTGCCCCAAGCGGATAGCACAGATACGCAGTATTTT.

The genes are TRBV5-1 and TRBJ1-2; D remains ambiguous. Germline loops: CDR1 SGHRS, CDR2 YFSETQ. The CDR3 spans 13 residues. V shed 0 bases and J shed 8 bases, with 11 bases lying between them. The CDR3 spells CASSLVEGWGYTF. DNA of the CDR3: TGCGCCAGCAGCTTGGTGGAGGGCTGGGGCTACACCTTC.